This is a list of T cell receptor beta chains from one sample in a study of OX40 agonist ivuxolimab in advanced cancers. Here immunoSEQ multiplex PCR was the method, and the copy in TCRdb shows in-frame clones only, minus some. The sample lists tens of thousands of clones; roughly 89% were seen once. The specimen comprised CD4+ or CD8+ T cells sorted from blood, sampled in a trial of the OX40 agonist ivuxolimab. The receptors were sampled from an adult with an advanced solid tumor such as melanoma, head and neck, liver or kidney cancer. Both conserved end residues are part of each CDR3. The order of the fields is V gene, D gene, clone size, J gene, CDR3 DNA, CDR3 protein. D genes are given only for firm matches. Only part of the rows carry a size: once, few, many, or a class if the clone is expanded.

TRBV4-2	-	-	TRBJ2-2	TGTGCCAGCAGCCAAGTGACAACGAACACCGGGGAGCTGTTTTTT	CASSQVTTNTGELFF
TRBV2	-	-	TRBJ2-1	TGTGCCAGCAGTGAATTAGGGAGGAATGAGCAGTTCTTC	CASSELGRNEQFF
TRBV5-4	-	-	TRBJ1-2	TGTGCCAGCAGCCCTACATTACAGGGTAGTCCTGGCTACACCTTC	CASSPTLQGSPGYTF
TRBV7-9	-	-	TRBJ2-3	TGTGCCAGCAGCTTAATCTATACGCAGTATTTT	CASSLIYTQYF
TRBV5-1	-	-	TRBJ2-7	TGCGCCAGCAGCGACCCCTCCGGTTCCTACGAGCAGTACTTC	CASSDPSGSYEQYF
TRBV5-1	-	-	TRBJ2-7	TGCGCCAGCAGCTCAGGACAGTGGCCGGGCGAGCAGTACTTC	CASSSGQWPGEQYF
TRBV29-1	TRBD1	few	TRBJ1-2	TGCAGCGTTTCCGGGACAGACTATGGCTACACCTTC	CSVSGTDYGYTF
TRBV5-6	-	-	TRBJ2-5	TGTGCCAGCAGCCGGACTCCTACTAGCCAAGAGACCCAGTACTTC	CASSRTPTSQETQYF
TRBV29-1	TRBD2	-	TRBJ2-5	TGCAGCGTTGAAGGAACTAGCGGGGGACTAGAGACCCAGTACTTC	CSVEGTSGGLETQYF
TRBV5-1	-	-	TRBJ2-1	TGCGCCAGCAATTCCCAGGGCTACAATGAGCAGTTCTTC	CASNSQGYNEQFF
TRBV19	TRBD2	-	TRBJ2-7	TGTGCCAGTAGTATTGGAGCGGGGGGCTACGAGCAGTACTTC	CASSIGAGGYEQYF
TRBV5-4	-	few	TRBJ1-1	TGTGCCAGCAGCTTAACGGCAGGGAGAACTGAAGCTTTCTTT	CASSLTAGRTEAFF
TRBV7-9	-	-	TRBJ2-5	TGTGCCAGCTCACGGTGGGGGAGAGAGACCCAGTACTTC	CASSRWGRETQYF
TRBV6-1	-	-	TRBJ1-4	TGTGCCAGCTCCGTCGGGCAGACCTTGGATGAAAAACTGTTTTTT	CASSVGQTLDEKLFF
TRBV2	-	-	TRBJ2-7	TGTGCCAGCAGTGGGCAGGAGCCCTCCTACGAGCAGTACTTC	CASSGQEPSYEQYF
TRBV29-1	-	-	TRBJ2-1	TGCAGCGTTGAGAGGGGTACCTCCTACAATGAGCAGTTCTTC	CSVERGTSYNEQFF
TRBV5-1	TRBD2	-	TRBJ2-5	TGCGCCAGCAGCGTCGGGGGGGCCTCACAGACCCAGTACTTC	CASSVGGASQTQYF
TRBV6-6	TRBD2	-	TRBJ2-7	TGTGCCAGCAGTCCCCGGGTAGCGGGAGGGCGAGAGCAGTACTTC	CASSPRVAGGREQYF
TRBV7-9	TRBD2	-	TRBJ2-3	TGTGCCAGCAGCTCGGGACTAGCGGGCACAGATACGCAGTATTTT	CASSSGLAGTDTQYF
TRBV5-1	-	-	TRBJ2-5	TGCGCCAGCAGCTCAGGGGAGACCCAGTACTTC	CASSSGETQYF
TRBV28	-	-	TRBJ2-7	TGTGCCAGCAGTAGGATATCCAGGGCGGGCTACGAGCAGTACTTC	CASSRISRAGYEQYF
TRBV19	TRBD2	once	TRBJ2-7	TGTGCCAGTAGTCTCAAGCGGGGGCCACCCCCCTACGAGCAGTACTTC	CASSLKRGPPPYEQYF
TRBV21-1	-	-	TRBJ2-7	TGTGCCAGCAGCAAAGGGCCCGACACCAACGAGCAGTACTTC	CASSKGPDTNEQYF
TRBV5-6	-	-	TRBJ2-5	TGTGCCAGCAGCTTGGCGGCAGGCCAAGAGACCCAGTACTTC	CASSLAAGQETQYF
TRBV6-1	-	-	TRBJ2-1	TGTGCCAGCAGTGAAGGGGTCCGTCTAGCGACGTACAATGAGCAGTTCTTC	CASSEGVRLATYNEQFF
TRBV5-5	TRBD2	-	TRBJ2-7	TGTGCCAGCAGCTTGGCTGACCCGGGAGGGTACGAGCAGTACTTC	CASSLADPGGYEQYF
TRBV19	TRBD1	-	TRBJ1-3	TGTGCCAGTAGTACCCGCGGGACAGGGACGGTGAACACCATATATTTT	CASSTRGTGTVNTIYF
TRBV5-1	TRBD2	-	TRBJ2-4	TGCGCCAGCAGCTCCGGGACTAGCGGGAGGGCTAACATTCAGTACTTC	CASSSGTSGRANIQYF
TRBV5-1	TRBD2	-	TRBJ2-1	TGCGCCAGCAGCGCCCCAGTCGGGACTAGCGGGAACAATGAGCAGTTCTTC	CASSAPVGTSGNNEQFF
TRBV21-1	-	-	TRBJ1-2	TGTGCCAGCATCACTACCTTGACAGGGGGCGACTATGGCTACACCTTC	CASITTLTGGDYGYTF
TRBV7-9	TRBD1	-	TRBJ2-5	TGTGCCAGCAGCTTAGGGAGTTTTACAGGGGCGCAGGAGACCCAGTACTTC	CASSLGSFTGAQETQYF
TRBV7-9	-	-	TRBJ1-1	TGTGCCAGCAGCTTTAATGGGGGGTTCGAGGCTTTCTTT	CASSFNGGFEAFF
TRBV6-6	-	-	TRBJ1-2	TGTGCCAGCAGTTACTCGAGTTCGGGTGGTGGCTACACCTTC	CASSYSSSGGGYTF
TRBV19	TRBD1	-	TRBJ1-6	TGTGCCAGTAGTGTGGACAGGCATAATTCACCCCTCCACTTT	CASSVDRHNSPLHF
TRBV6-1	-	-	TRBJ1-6	TGTGCCAGCAGTGAAGAAACAGGGAGCTCCTATAATTCACCCCTCCACTTT	CASSEETGSSYNSPLHF
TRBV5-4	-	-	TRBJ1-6	TGTGCCAGCAGCTTGGAACACGACTTTTCCTATAATTCACCCCACCACTTT	CASSLEHDFSYNSPHHF
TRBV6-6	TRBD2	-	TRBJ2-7	TGTGCCAGCAGTTTCTTGCGGCTAGCGGGGCTACGGGAGCAGTACTTC	CASSFLRLAGLREQYF
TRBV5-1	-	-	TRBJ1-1	TGCGCCAGCGGCCGGGAGATGAACACTGAAGCTTTCTTT	CASGREMNTEAFF
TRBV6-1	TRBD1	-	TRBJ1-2	TGTGCCAGCAGTGAGGGACAGCTGGTCGTAACCGCCTTC	CASSEGQLVVTAF
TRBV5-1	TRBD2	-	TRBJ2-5	TGCGCCAGCAGTCCTGAGCGGGGGCTCGGGGAGACCCAGTACTTC	CASSPERGLGETQYF
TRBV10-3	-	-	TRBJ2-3	TGTGCCATCAGTGACCCCGGCGGGACATCGGGGACAGATACGCAGTATTTT	CAISDPGGTSGTDTQYF
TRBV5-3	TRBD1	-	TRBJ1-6	TGTGCCAGGGGGATTGGGTGGACAGGGGGTTCACCCCTCCACTTT	CARGIGWTGGSPLHF